This entry lists 20 T cell receptor beta chains sequenced from one sample in a study of blood T cell repertoires in COVID-19. TCRdb keeps only in-frame clones here, not all; method: immunoSEQ multiplex PCR. Of over 300,000 clones in the sample, around 92% were seen once. The sample consisted of peripheral blood. The receptors were sampled from a man in his forties with acute or convalescent COVID-19.

V is TRBV18 and J is TRBJ1-5; 8 nucleotides match TRBD1. CDR1 and CDR2 (germline): KGHSH, LQKENI. The CDR3 is made up of 15 amino acids. V lost 3 bases, J lost 7 bases, and 8 bases stayed unmatched. CDR3 nucleotides: TGTGCCAGCTCACCCGTGACAGGGGCTGGGCAGCCCCAGCATTTT. Translated: CASSPVTGAGQPQHF.

This clone was detected a few times. This rearrangement joins TRBV6-6 to TRBJ2-5, with 7 bases fitting TRBD1. The ends lost 2 bases at V and 1 base at J; junction bases unmatched: 7. The germline gives CDR1 MNHNY, CDR2 SVGAGI (reference sequence). CDR3 size: 16 residues. CDR3 residues: CASSYPQDRVQETQYF. The CDR3 DNA is TGTGCCAGCAGTTACCCACAAGACAGGGTCCAAGAGACCCAGTACTTC.

V is TRBV27 and J is TRBJ2-1; D might be TRBD1 (6 bases). Trimming pared 5 bases from V and 4 bases from J, leaving 15 bases between. Per the germline V gene, CDR1 is MNHEY and CDR2 is SMNVEV (reference sequence). This CDR3 is 15 amino acids long. CDR3 nucleotides: TGTGCCAGCAGTCCGGGAACAGGGCTATACAATGAGCAGTTCTTC. This translates into CASSPGTGLYNEQFF.

The genes are TRBV7-8 and TRBJ2-2; 7 bases fit TRBD2. There are 17 residues in the CDR3. Germline V gives CDR1 SGHVS, CDR2 FQNEAQ. With 5 bases clipped from V and 2 bases from J, the junction kept 11 bases outside the gene matches. This CDR3 is CASSLFRLAANTGELFF. Written as DNA, the CDR3 is TGTGCCAGCAGCCTCTTCCGGCTAGCGGCTAACACCGGGGAGCTGTTTTTT.

The chain employs TRBV29-1 and TRBJ1-1; 7 bases align to TRBD1. In germline, CDR1 is SQVTM, CDR2 ANQGSEA. The ends lost 5 bases at V and 3 bases at J; junction bases unmatched: 3. The CDR3 is made up of 12 amino acids. In DNA form, the CDR3 reads TGCAGCGTTTCCACAGGGGACACTGAAGCTTTCTTT. Translating gives CSVSTGDTEAFF.

The chain has TRBV18 and TRBJ2-3; 9 bases agree with TRBD2. Trimming at V came to 1 base and at J to 1 base, leaving 3 bases not matched to a gene. CDR1 KGHSH and CDR2 LQKENI come from the germline V gene. The CDR3 has 16 residues. In nucleotides, the CDR3 is TGTGCCAGCTCACCACTAGCGGGGGTCGGCACAGATACGCAGTATTTT. Amino acid sequence: CASSPLAGVGTDTQYF.

This clone was recorded once. This chain links TRBV5-8 with TRBJ2-7, with TRBD1 matching 8 bases. V trimming: 7 bases; J trimming: 6 bases; junction bases outside the gene matches: 3. The CDR3 runs 11 residues. From germline, CDR1 is SGHTS and CDR2 YDEGEE. CDR3 DNA: TGTGCCAGCTTCACAGGGGGCGAGCAGTACTTC. Its translation is CASFTGGEQYF.

This CDR3 is CASSPDTGELFF. CDR3 bases: TGTGCCAGCAGCCCCGACACCGGGGAGCTGTTTTTT. The rearrangement uses TRBV9 and TRBJ2-2; no clear D. The V gene lost 4 bases and the J gene lost 3 bases, with 4 bases spanning the gap. Looked up from germline, CDR1 is SGDLS and CDR2 is YYNGEE. The CDR3 totals 12 residues.

This chain uses TRBV3-1 (or the pseudogene TRBV3-2) with TRBJ2-7, with a weak D call TRBD2 (6 bases). Germline V gives CDR1 LGHDT, CDR2 YNNKEL (reference sequence). Trimming removed 0 bases from V and 0 bases from J, with 12 bases in between. This CDR3 is 16 amino acids long. In DNA form, the CDR3 reads TGTGCCAGCAGCCAAGATTTGGCGGGGTACTCCTACGAGCAGTACTTC. This sequence encodes CASSQDLAGYSYEQYF.

The rearrangement uses TRBV29-1 and TRBJ2-3; the D gene is possibly TRBD1 (6 bases). CDR3 length: 13 residues. In germline, CDR1 is SQVTM, CDR2 ANQGSEA. Trimming left V 4 bases short and J 1 base short, with 9 bases between. CDR3 coding DNA: TGCAGCGTTGCTAAGGGGGGCACAGATACGCAGTATTTT. This codes for CSVAKGGTDTQYF.

The V call is TRBV5-1, the J call TRBJ1-1; D possibly corresponds to TRBD1 (5 bases). CDR1 and CDR2 (germline): SGHRS, YFSETQ. The CDR3 loop spans 11 amino acids. Trimming stripped 4 bases from V and 5 bases from J, with 6 bases between. The CDR3 nucleotides are TGCGCCAGCAGCAGGGGAACTGAAGCTTTCTTT. Protein sequence: CASSRGTEAFF. Variable domain in full (rest from reference TRBV5-1 and TRBJ1-1): KAGVTQTPRYLIKTRGQQVTLSCSPISGHRSVSWYQQTPGQGLQFLFEYFSETQRNKGNFPGRFSGRQFSNSRSEMNVSTLELGDSALYLCASSRGTEAFFGQGTRLTVV.

The chain has TRBV7-9 and TRBJ1-1; 7 nucleotides line up with TRBD1. The length of the CDR3 is 14 residues. In germline, CDR1 is SEHNR, CDR2 FQNEAQ (reference sequence). V dropped 7 bases and J dropped 2; count of bases not matched to a gene: 7. The CDR3 DNA follows: TGTGCCAGCACAGGGGGGACAGATAACACTGAAGCTTTCTTT. It specifies CASTGGTDNTEAFF.

J is TRBJ2-7 and V is TRBV9, with 8 bases lining up with TRBD2. The V and J ends lost 2 bases and 5 bases, in that order; junction bases with no gene match: 3. The CDR3 length is 13 residues. Germline V gene data show CDR1 as SGDLS and CDR2 as YYNGEE. The CDR3 loop is CASSVGLAHEQYF. The CDR3 region has the DNA TGTGCCAGCAGCGTCGGACTAGCCCACGAGCAGTACTTC.

The rearrangement uses TRBV7-6 and TRBJ2-7; 8 bases align to TRBD2. The CDR3 runs 19 residues. In germline, CDR1 is SGHVS, CDR2 FNYEAQ. With 5 bases clipped from V and 0 bases from J, the junction kept 18 bases outside the gene matches. CDR3 in amino acids: CASSPPLGSGDLTSYEQYF. CDR3 sequence (DNA): TGTGCCAGCAGCCCCCCATTGGGTAGCGGGGATCTTACCTCCTACGAGCAGTACTTC.

Turning to this clone: Other DNA variants within this sample encode the same CDR3. V and J are TRBV11-3 and TRBJ2-1, with 8 positions matching TRBD2. Germline V CDR1 and CDR2: SGHNT, YENEEA. The V gene end was trimmed by 6 bases and the J gene end by 7 bases; junction bases not matched to a gene: 8. This CDR3 has 14 residues. CDR3 in DNA: TGTGCCAGCAGTCAGAGGAGCGGGGGAAATGAGCAGTTCTTC. Protein sequence: CASSQRSGGNEQFF.

This clone appeared once. The chain uses TRBV12-3 or TRBV12-4 and TRBJ2-3; perhaps TRBD2 as D (6 bases). Trimming took off 2 bases at V and 8 bases at J, with 11 bases between the two ends. CDR3 size: 13 residues. The CDR3 reads CASSLKMRGTQYF. The CDR3, as DNA: TGTGCCAGCAGTTTAAAGATGCGGGGTACGCAGTATTTT.

The genes are TRBV5-1 and TRBJ2-5; unclear D gene. The CDR3 totals 13 residues. Germline assignment: CDR1 SGHRS and CDR2 YFSETQ. The ends were cut back, 0 bases at V and 5 bases at J, with 8 bases in the middle. The DNA of the CDR3 is TGCGCCAGCAGCTTGGGAGCGTGGGAGACCCAGTACTTC. Translation gives CASSLGAWETQYF.

The chain joins TRBV3-1 (or the pseudogene TRBV3-2) to TRBJ2-7; D may be TRBD2 (5 bases). V was shortened by 4 bases and J by 6 bases, with 10 bases between the two germline ends. CDR1 and CDR2 (germline): LGHDT, YNNKEL (reference sequence). The CDR3 is 12 residues long. CDR3 residues: CASSPRDREQYF. In nucleotides, the CDR3 is TGTGCCAGCAGCCCCCGGGATCGCGAGCAGTACTTC.

The chain has TRBV5-1 and TRBJ2-5; no clear D. V dropped 4 bases and J dropped 3 bases, with 13 bases sitting between them. This CDR3 is 14 amino acids long. CDR1 is SGHRS and CDR2 is YFSETQ in the germline V gene. CDR3 loop: CASSRGPSEETQYF. Here the CDR3 DNA reads TGCGCCAGCAGCCGCGGTCCGAGCGAAGAGACCCAGTACTTC. Supplemented by reference TRBV5-1 and TRBJ2-5, the full variable domain reads KAGVTQTPRYLIKTRGQQVTLSCSPISGHRSVSWYQQTPGQGLQFLFEYFSETQRNKGNFPGRFSGRQFSNSRSEMNVSTLELGDSALYLCASSRGPSEETQYFGPGTRLLVL.

This chain connects TRBV6-5 to TRBJ1-2; D is possibly TRBD1 (5 bases). The germline V gene encodes CDR1 MNHEY and CDR2 SVGAGI. V shed 6 bases and J shed 4 bases, with 12 bases lying between them. The CDR3 has 13 residues. As DNA, the CDR3 is TGTGCCAGCAGCCAACCAGGGATCTATGGCTACACCTTC. It translates to CASSQPGIYGYTF.